This paragraph reports one T cell receptor beta chain. As yet, its antigen is unknown. With a much larger clone just one base away, this may be a read error. CDR1 is MDHEN, CDR2 SYDVKM, per germline. This CDR3 contains 14 residues. The data originate from a study of T cells in Graves' hyperthyroidism and ophthalmopathy. Study overall: Any treatment followed the collection of peripheral blood at initial diagnosis.

Template material for amplifying TCR beta CDR3 regions consisted of RNA transcripts. Primed by the HTBI set, a first-round RT-PCR was run on the TCR CDR3. TCRdb recomputed calls from the multiplex PCR reads with MiXCR, one row per CDR3 protein. This table has 620,000 or so distinct CDR3 sequences, approximately 15% appearing once. Study-level points and caveats: From stable hyperthyroidism, ophthalmopathy was separated by a 13 V-J model. The model anticipated ophthalmopathy a median approximately six months pre-onset.

This TCR came from a woman between 45 and 65 years old with Graves' ophthalmopathy. The rearrangement links TRBV28 to TRBJ1-1; 8 bases align to TRBD1. Sequencing used blood. This CDR3 reads CASSDTGGNTQAFF. In nucleotides, the CDR3 is TGTGCCAGCAGTGATACAGGGGGGAACACTCAAGCTTTCTTT.